The rows below give T cell receptor beta chains drawn from one sample of a study of T and B cells in COVID-19 patients. TCRdb redid the calling of the multiplex PCR reads with MiXCR, one entry per CDR3 protein. In the table there are around 2,100 distinct CDR3 sequences, 23% of which are singletons. The source material was blood. These receptor sequences come from a human donor with active COVID-19. The CDR3 runs from the conserved cysteine through the conserved F or W. The D gene is left open where the match is weak. Clone size is given for some rows only: seen once, a few or many times, or a class if the clone is expanded.

D gene: .; J gene: TRBJ2-1; clone size: .; V gene: TRBV4-2; CDR3 DNA: TGTGCCAGCAGCCAAGTTCAAGCGGAGAGCTCCTACAATGAGCAGTTCTTC; CDR3 protein: CASSQVQAESSYNEQFF
D gene: .; J gene: TRBJ1-4; clone size: medium-sized; V gene: TRBV5-5; CDR3 DNA: TGTGCCAGCAGCTTGGCCACGGTTACTAATGAAAAACTGTTTTTT; CDR3 protein: CASSLATVTNEKLFF
D gene: TRBD1; J gene: TRBJ2-5; clone size: medium-sized; V gene: TRBV19; CDR3 DNA: TGTGCCAGTAGTCATGGCCACGGGACAGGAAACGAAGAGACCCAGTACTTC; CDR3 protein: CASSHGHGTGNEETQYF
D gene: TRBD2; J gene: TRBJ2-7; clone size: .; V gene: TRBV20-1; CDR3 DNA: TGCAGTGCACCCCCCCCCGGGACTAGTTCCCACGAGCAGTACTTC; CDR3 protein: CSAPPPGTSSHEQYF
D gene: .; J gene: TRBJ2-1; clone size: .; V gene: TRBV20-1; CDR3 DNA: TGCAGTGCTAGAGAGACAATGAGTTCCAATGAGCAGTTCTTC; CDR3 protein: CSARETMSSNEQFF
D gene: .; J gene: TRBJ1-5; clone size: medium-sized; V gene: TRBV6-5; CDR3 DNA: TGTGCCAGCAAAGGGGCAGAATATCAGCCCCAGCATTTT; CDR3 protein: CASKGAEYQPQHF
D gene: .; J gene: TRBJ1-2; clone size: medium-sized; V gene: TRBV5-6; CDR3 DNA: TGTGCCAGCAGCTTGTCCGGGAACTATGGCTACACCTTC; CDR3 protein: CASSLSGNYGYTF
D gene: .; J gene: TRBJ2-5; clone size: medium-sized; V gene: TRBV6-2/TRBV6-3; CDR3 DNA: TGTGCCAGCAGCCGGGCCACACTGGAGACCCAGTACTTC; CDR3 protein: CASSRATLETQYF
D gene: .; J gene: TRBJ2-5; clone size: medium-sized; V gene: TRBV5-4; CDR3 DNA: TGTGCCAGCAGCGTTGTAGTGGCTCAAGAGACCCAGTACTTC; CDR3 protein: CASSVVVAQETQYF
D gene: .; J gene: TRBJ2-7; clone size: .; V gene: TRBV11-2; CDR3 DNA: TGTGCCAGCAGCCCCCCCGGCGGACCCTACGAGCAGTACTTC; CDR3 protein: CASSPPGGPYEQYF
D gene: .; J gene: TRBJ2-1; clone size: few; V gene: TRBV24-1; CDR3 DNA: TGTGCCACCAGTGATTTGAACGGGAGAGGGGGTGAGCAGTTCTTC; CDR3 protein: CATSDLNGRGGEQFF
D gene: TRBD2; J gene: TRBJ2-1; clone size: medium-sized; V gene: TRBV18; CDR3 DNA: TGTGCCAGCTCACCGAGCGGGGTTGAGCAGTTCTTC; CDR3 protein: CASSPSGVEQFF
D gene: .; J gene: TRBJ1-2; clone size: .; V gene: TRBV7-9; CDR3 DNA: TGTGCCAGCAGCTTAGGGGCAGGGTATGGCTACACCTTC; CDR3 protein: CASSLGAGYGYTF
D gene: TRBD1; J gene: TRBJ2-2; clone size: .; V gene: TRBV12-3/TRBV12-4; CDR3 DNA: TGTGCCAGCAGTGGGGGAACGGGCCCAGGGGGCAGCGGCGGGGAGCTGTTTTTT; CDR3 protein: CASSGGTGPGGSGGELFF
D gene: TRBD1; J gene: TRBJ2-2; clone size: medium-sized; V gene: TRBV6-5; CDR3 DNA: TGTGCCAGCAGTAAAGACAGGGGGCAGAGAACCGGGGAGCTGTTTTTT; CDR3 protein: CASSKDRGQRTGELFF
D gene: TRBD1; J gene: TRBJ1-5; clone size: medium-sized; V gene: TRBV6-1; CDR3 DNA: TGTGCCAGCACATGGGACAGGGGTAATCAGCCCCAGCATTTT; CDR3 protein: CASTWDRGNQPQHF
D gene: TRBD2; J gene: TRBJ2-1; clone size: medium-sized; V gene: TRBV7-9; CDR3 DNA: TGTGCCAGCAGCTTAGTAGCGGGAGGGGGTGAGCAGTTCTTC; CDR3 protein: CASSLVAGGGEQFF
D gene: .; J gene: TRBJ2-1; clone size: few; V gene: TRBV10-2; CDR3 DNA: TGCGCCAGCAGTAATCCAGGGTACAATGAGCAGTTCTTC; CDR3 protein: CASSNPGYNEQFF
D gene: .; J gene: TRBJ2-7; clone size: medium-sized; V gene: TRBV12-3/TRBV12-4; CDR3 DNA: TGTGCCAGCAGTTTCGGTCCCAACGAGCAGTACTTC; CDR3 protein: CASSFGPNEQYF
D gene: .; J gene: TRBJ1-2; clone size: .; V gene: TRBV24-1; CDR3 DNA: TGTGCCACCAGTGACCATAATCCTACCTACTATGGCTACACCTTC; CDR3 protein: CATSDHNPTYYGYTF
D gene: TRBD2; J gene: TRBJ2-1; clone size: .; V gene: TRBV28; CDR3 DNA: TGTGCCAGCAGTTTACTAGCGGGAGGTCCTAGCTCCTACAATGAGCAGTTCTTC; CDR3 protein: CASSLLAGGPSSYNEQFF
D gene: .; J gene: TRBJ1-5; clone size: .; V gene: TRBV12-3/TRBV12-4; CDR3 DNA: TGTGCCAGCAGAGAGGACCTTGGAGGCAATCAGCCCCAGCATTTT; CDR3 protein: CASREDLGGNQPQHF
D gene: .; J gene: TRBJ2-1; clone size: medium-sized; V gene: TRBV18; CDR3 DNA: TGTGCCAGCTCACCTGTGATCGCTGGGAACAATGAGCAGTTCTTC; CDR3 protein: CASSPVIAGNNEQFF
D gene: TRBD1; J gene: TRBJ1-2; clone size: many; V gene: TRBV30; CDR3 DNA: TGTGCCTGGTATCGACAGGGGGCTCAGGGCTACACCTTC; CDR3 protein: CAWYRQGAQGYTF
D gene: .; J gene: TRBJ2-3; clone size: .; V gene: TRBV4-1; CDR3 DNA: TGCGCCAGCAGCCCCGCCCCCACAGATACGCAGTATTTT; CDR3 protein: CASSPAPTDTQYF
D gene: TRBD1; J gene: TRBJ1-1; clone size: .; V gene: TRBV6-4; CDR3 DNA: TGTGCCAGCATTCTCCCCGGGACAGGGCATGTAACTGAAGCTTTCTTT; CDR3 protein: CASILPGTGHVTEAFF
D gene: TRBD2; J gene: TRBJ2-1; clone size: few; V gene: TRBV5-4; CDR3 DNA: TGTGCCAGCAGCGGGGGGGGAGGGACTAGGGGGAATGAGCAGTTCTTC; CDR3 protein: CASSGGGGTRGNEQFF
D gene: TRBD2; J gene: TRBJ2-3; clone size: .; V gene: TRBV20-1; CDR3 DNA: TGCAGTGCTAGACCATTAGTGGGACTAGCGGTCCCTATCCCAGATACGCAGTATTTT; CDR3 protein: CSARPLVGLAVPIPDTQYF
D gene: .; J gene: TRBJ2-3; clone size: .; V gene: TRBV4-2; CDR3 DNA: TGTGCCAGCAGCCAAGATCCCGCGGCAGATACGCAGTATTTT; CDR3 protein: CASSQDPAADTQYF
D gene: .; J gene: TRBJ1-4; clone size: medium-sized; V gene: TRBV15; CDR3 DNA: TGTGCCACCAGCAGAGTTGGAGCTACTAATGAAAAACTGTTTTTT; CDR3 protein: CATSRVGATNEKLFF
D gene: .; J gene: TRBJ2-7; clone size: medium-sized; V gene: TRBV27; CDR3 DNA: TGTGCCAGCAGTCGTCGAACAGGGCTTTGGAACGAGCAGTACTTC; CDR3 protein: CASSRRTGLWNEQYF
D gene: .; J gene: TRBJ2-7; clone size: few; V gene: TRBV28; CDR3 DNA: TGTGCCAGCAGTTACGACAGGTTGGGCGAGCAGTACTTC; CDR3 protein: CASSYDRLGEQYF
D gene: .; J gene: TRBJ2-3; clone size: medium-sized; V gene: TRBV24-1; CDR3 DNA: TGTGCCACCAGTGAGCAGGGACGCACAGATACGCAGTATTTT; CDR3 protein: CATSEQGRTDTQYF
D gene: .; J gene: TRBJ2-3; clone size: .; V gene: TRBV6-6; CDR3 DNA: TGTGCCAGCGGGGGCACAGATACGCAGTATTTT; CDR3 protein: CASGGTDTQYF
D gene: .; J gene: TRBJ2-1; clone size: medium-sized; V gene: TRBV30; CDR3 DNA: TGTGCCTCTATCAGGACAGATCTCTATGAGCAGTTCTTC; CDR3 protein: CASIRTDLYEQFF
D gene: TRBD1; J gene: TRBJ1-4; clone size: .; V gene: TRBV10-2; CDR3 DNA: TGCGCCACCACTCGTCCCGGGACAGGGAATGAAAAACTGTTTTTT; CDR3 protein: CATTRPGTGNEKLFF
D gene: .; J gene: TRBJ1-1; clone size: medium-sized; V gene: TRBV12-3/TRBV12-4; CDR3 DNA: TGTGCCAGCACATCCCAGAGGGTGAACACTGAAGCTTTCTTT; CDR3 protein: CASTSQRVNTEAFF
D gene: .; J gene: TRBJ1-2; clone size: .; V gene: TRBV7-2; CDR3 DNA: TGTGCCAGCAGCTTACAGTCCTATGGCTACACCTTC; CDR3 protein: CASSLQSYGYTF
D gene: TRBD1; J gene: TRBJ2-7; clone size: medium-sized; V gene: TRBV5-4; CDR3 DNA: TGTGCCAGCAGCTATGGGACAGAGCTGGAGCAGTACTTC; CDR3 protein: CASSYGTELEQYF
D gene: .; J gene: TRBJ1-2; clone size: .; V gene: TRBV28; CDR3 DNA: TGTGCCAGCAGTTTACGCTCCAGCAGGCTCTATGGCTACACCTTC; CDR3 protein: CASSLRSSRLYGYTF
D gene: .; J gene: TRBJ1-5; clone size: .; V gene: TRBV20-1; CDR3 DNA: TGCAGTGCCAGGGACACCTTAAATCAGCCCCAGCATTTT; CDR3 protein: CSARDTLNQPQHF